Listed here are 18 T cell receptor beta chains from one sample, sequenced in a study of T cells in Graves' hyperthyroidism and ophthalmopathy. Amplified TCR beta CDR3 regions derived from RNA transcripts. With the HTBI primer set, the TCR CDR3 went through a first round of RT-PCR. TCRdb re-analysed the multiplex PCR reads in MiXCR, keeping a single row per CDR3 protein. This table has about 740,000 distinct CDR3 sequences, less than 15% appearing once. Sequencing was done on a sample of blood. The receptors were sampled from a young woman with Graves' hyperthyroidism.

This clonotype was counted at least ten times. The chain uses TRBV7-9 and TRBJ2-2, with 8 bases aligning to TRBD2. This CDR3 contains 17 residues. The germline V gene has CDR1 SEHNR and CDR2 FQNEAQ (reference sequence). The ends lost 2 bases at V and 0 bases at J; junction bases unmatched: 5. CDR3 loop: CASSLTAGAANTGELFF. The CDR3 nucleotides read TGTGCCAGCAGCTTAACAGCGGGGGCTGCGAACACCGGGGAGCTGTTTTTT.

The J gene is TRBJ1-5, the V gene TRBV28; D call uncertain. The V and J ends lost 3 bases and 9 bases respectively, with 18 bases between them. CDR1 is MDHEN and CDR2 is SYDVKM in the germline V gene. The CDR3 contains 15 residues. The CDR3 DNA sequence: TGTGCCAGCAGTTTGGGAGGGATCAGCCCGGGGCCCCAGCATTTT. Encoded protein: CASSLGGISPGPQHF.

Points on this clonotype: Since a much larger clone is just one base distant, this may be a read error. For the CDR3, the DNA is TGTGCCACCCGACGCAGGGGAGAGCAAGAGACCCAGTACTTC. The encoded protein is CATRRRGEQETQYF. This chain joins TRBV6-4 and TRBJ2-5; D might be TRBD1 (6 bases). In germline, CDR1 is MRHNA, CDR2 SNTAGT. The length of the CDR3 is 14 residues. V shed 10 bases and J shed 2 bases, with 17 bases lying between them.

The genes are TRBV20-1 and TRBJ2-7, with 12 bases that match TRBD2. The CDR3 runs to 17 residues. CDR1 and CDR2 (germline): DFQATT, SNEGSKA (reference sequence). V lost 3 bases and J lost 0; bases outside the gene matches: 9. The CDR3 DNA is TGCAGTGCTAGTACACTAGCGGGGGGAACTAGCTCCTACGAGCAGTACTTC. Translation gives CSASTLAGGTSSYEQYF.

This CDR3 is CASSQGGRDRTGGFNSPLHF. In DNA, the CDR3 is TGTGCCAGCAGCCAAGGTGGAAGGGACAGGACGGGGGGATTTAATTCACCCCTCCACTTT. The rearrangement uses TRBV3-1 and TRBJ1-6; 8 nucleotides align to TRBD1. In germline, CDR1 is LGHDT, CDR2 YNNKEL (reference sequence). This CDR3 spans 20 amino acids. V lost 1 base and J lost 6; bases outside the gene matches: 17.

This clonotype came up a few times. This chain joins TRBV27 and TRBJ2-1, with a possible D match to TRBD2 (6 bases). This CDR3 has 15 residues. The germline V gene encodes CDR1 MNHEY and CDR2 SMNVEV (reference sequence). Trimming took 3 bases from V and 7 from J, leaving 16 bases between them. This CDR3 is CASSFGGSGENEQFF. DNA of the CDR3: TGTGCCAGCAGTTTTGGAGGGAGTGGAGAAAATGAGCAGTTCTTC.

The genes are TRBV2 and TRBJ1-2; 10 nucleotides line up with TRBD1. Germline CDR1 reads SNHLY; CDR2 reads FYNNEI. The ends lost 6 bases at V and 7 bases at J; junction bases unmatched: 8. The CDR3 covers 14 residues. The CDR3 sequence: CASSADRGQAGYTF. CDR3 bases: TGTGCCAGCAGCGCCGACAGGGGGCAAGCTGGCTACACCTTC. The full variable domain, in which reference TRBV2 and TRBJ1-2 provide the parts outside the CDR3, is EPEVTQTPSHQVTQMGQEVILRCVPISNHLYFYWYRQILGQKVEFLVSFYNNEISEKSEIFDDQFSVERPDGSNFTLKIRSTKLEDSAMYFCASSADRGQAGYTFGSGTRLTVV.

This clonotype has only a few counts. The rearrangement joins TRBV5-1 to TRBJ2-6, with a weak D call TRBD2 (5 bases). The CDR3 extends over 18 amino acids. The V and J ends lost 4 bases and 4 bases respectively, with 21 bases between them. The germline V gene has CDR1 SGHRS and CDR2 YFSETQ. The CDR3 nucleotides are TGCGCCAGCAGCCAAGGACTGGGAGCCGCCTACGGGGCCAACGTCCTGACTTTC. Translated, it gives CASSQGLGAAYGANVLTF.

This clonotype was seen repeatedly, ten times or more. V and J are TRBV11-2 and TRBJ2-2; D ambiguous. The CDR3 has 13 amino acids. V gave up 5 bases and J gave up 6 bases, with 10 bases separating them. Germline V gene data show CDR1 as SGHAT and CDR2 as FQNNGV. The CDR3 DNA reads as TGTGCCAGCAGCCCCAACAGAGCCGGGGAGCTGTTTTTT. Encoded protein: CASSPNRAGELFF. Looking up the rest from reference TRBV11-2 and TRBJ2-2 gives the full variable domain: EAGVAQSPRYKIIEKRQSVAFWCNPISGHATLYWYQQILGQGPKLLIQFQNNGVVDDSQLPKDRFSAERLKGVDSTLKIQPAKLEDSAVYLCASSPNRAGELFFGEGSRLTVL.

This clonotype appeared a few times. The genes are TRBV29-1 and TRBJ2-1; 7 bases match TRBD2. This CDR3 region has 16 residues. V gave up 5 bases and J gave up 4 bases; unmatched junction bases: 14. Germline CDR1 reads SQVTM; CDR2 reads ANQGSEA. CDR3 nucleotides: TGCAGCGTTAGAGGGGAGCGGGGAGCGGAGTACAATGAGCAGTTCTTC. It is translated as CSVRGERGAEYNEQFF.

Comment on this clonotype: Being one base from a much bigger clone, this may be a read error. The V call is TRBV2, the J call TRBJ2-5; 9 nucleotides align to TRBD2. The CDR3 sequence is 16 residues long. CDR1 and CDR2 (germline): SNHLY, FYNNEI. This chain's CDR3 is CASSWLAGRGEEAQYF. The CDR3 DNA sequence: TGTGCCAGCAGTTGGCTAGCGGGACGGGGAGAAGAGGCCCAGTACTTC.

This clonotype has a count of ten or more. The chain links TRBV2 to TRBJ2-1; 10 bases match TRBD2. The CDR3 covers 18 residues. Germline V gene data show CDR1 as SNHLY and CDR2 as FYNNEI. V trimming: 0 bases; J trimming: 5 bases; junction bases outside the gene matches: 10. The CDR3 protein is CASSEALRGLAVNNEQFF. In DNA, the CDR3 is TGTGCCAGCAGTGAAGCGCTTCGAGGACTAGCGGTGAACAATGAGCAGTTCTTC.

The chain recombines TRBV3-1 with TRBJ2-6; 7 nucleotides align to TRBD2. CDR1 and CDR2 from the germline V gene are LGHDT and YNNKEL (reference sequence). V was clipped by 1 base and J by 0 bases; unmatched bases: 6. CDR3 length: 18 residues. The CDR3 DNA reads as TGTGCCAGCAGCCAAGTTTGGGGGGGGGTCTCTGGGGCCAACGTCCTGACTTTC. Residues: CASSQVWGGVSGANVLTF.

Ten or more counts support this clonotype. The chain recombines TRBV18 with TRBJ2-1; 12 bases are a match to TRBD2. The CDR3 consists of 19 residues. Germline V gene data show CDR1 as KGHSH and CDR2 as LQKENI. Losses at the gene ends were 0 bases for V and 2 bases for J; bases not matched to a gene: 8. The CDR3 protein is CASSPPETSGSRPYNEQFF. The CDR3 DNA follows: TGTGCCAGCTCACCACCAGAGACTAGCGGGAGCCGGCCCTACAATGAGCAGTTCTTC.

The chain uses TRBV14 and TRBJ2-4, with 7 bases aligning to TRBD2. V lost 1 base, J lost 4 bases, and 10 bases stayed unmatched. CDR3 length: 17 amino acids. The germline V gene has CDR1 SGHDN and CDR2 FVKESK. CDR3 coding DNA: TGTGCCAGCAGCCAAGGCGGCCTAGCGGCCTTAAAAAACATTCAGTACTTC. Translating gives CASSQGGLAALKNIQYF.

V is TRBV10-3 and J is TRBJ1-5; 9 nucleotides align to TRBD1. The CDR3 is 18 residues long. Germline V CDR1 and CDR2: ENHRY, SYGVKD. The J segment lost 6 bases and the V segment lost 2 bases, leaving 14 bases of the junction unmatched. The DNA for the CDR3 is TGTGCCATCAGTGAGGGGACAGGGAATCTGCGGATGTCTCAGCCCCAGCATTTT. It translates to CAISEGTGNLRMSQPQHF.

The table lists this clonotype with many counts. The chain uses TRBV11-2 and TRBJ2-7; TRBD2 aligns across 7 bases. The CDR3 contains 12 residues. CDR1 SGHAT and CDR2 FQNNGV come from the germline V gene. Losses at the gene ends were 5 bases for V and 6 bases for J; bases not matched to a gene: 4. The CDR3 DNA reads TGTGCCAGCAGCCGTGGGAGGGGCGAGCAGTACTTC. Amino acids: CASSRGRGEQYF.

The chain combines TRBV29-1 with TRBJ2-1; 9 bases are shared with TRBD1. Germline V gene sequence: CDR1 SQVTM, CDR2 ANQGSEA. The CDR3 is made up of 16 amino acids. Germline trimming cut 4 bases from V and 0 bases from J; bases unmatched to any gene: 7. CDR3 residues: CSVGGGTGSSYNEQFF. CDR3 DNA sequence: TGCAGCGTTGGGGGGGGGACAGGGAGCTCCTACAATGAGCAGTTCTTC.